By frequency in the sample, the clone carrying this T cell receptor (beta chain) is large. CDR1 is LNHDA and CDR2 is SQIVND in the germline V gene (reference sequence). With 3 bases removed from V and 2 bases from J, the gap between germline ends came to 8 bases. The CDR3 extends over 14 amino acids. This sample is part of a study of tumor T cells in aggressive B-cell lymphoma. Method: immunoSEQ multiplex PCR; TCRdb's copy keeps in-frame clones and lacks some. The sample consists of approximately 12,000 clones, roughly 90% of them appearing once. This receptor was identified in an adult with diffuse large B cell lymphoma. The sample taken for sequencing was tumor tissue. V and J are TRBV19 and TRBJ1-5; D may be TRBD1 (5 bases). The CDR3 is CASSIKGGNQPQHF. The CDR3 DNA reads TGTGCCAGTAGTATCAAAGGGGGCAATCAGCCCCAGCATTTT. Based on the CDR3 plus reference TRBV19 and TRBJ1-5, the full variable domain is DGGITQSPKYLFRKEGQNVTLSCEQNLNHDAMYWYRQDPGQGLRLIYYSQIVNDFQKGDIAEGYSVSREKKESFPLTVTSAQKNPTAFYLCASSIKGGNQPQHFGDGTRLSIL.